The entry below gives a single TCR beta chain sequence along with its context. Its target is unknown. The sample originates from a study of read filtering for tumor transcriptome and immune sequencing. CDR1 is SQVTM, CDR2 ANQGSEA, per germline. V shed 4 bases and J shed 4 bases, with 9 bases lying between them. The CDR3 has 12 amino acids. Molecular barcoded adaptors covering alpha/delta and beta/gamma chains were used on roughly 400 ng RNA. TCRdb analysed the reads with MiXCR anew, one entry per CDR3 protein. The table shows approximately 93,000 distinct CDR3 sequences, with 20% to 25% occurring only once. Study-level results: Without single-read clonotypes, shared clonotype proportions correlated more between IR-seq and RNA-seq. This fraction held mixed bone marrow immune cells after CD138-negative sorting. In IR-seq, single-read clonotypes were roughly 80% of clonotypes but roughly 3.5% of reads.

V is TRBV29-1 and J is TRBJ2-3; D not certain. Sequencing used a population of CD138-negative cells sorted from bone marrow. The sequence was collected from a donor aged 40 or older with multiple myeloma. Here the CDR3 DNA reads TGCAGCGTTGTAGGGCTTGCAGATACGCAGTATTTT. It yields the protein CSVVGLADTQYF.